This T cell receptor beta chain was documented in a study of cytomegalovirus exposure and HLA in healthy donors. Study observations and caveats: An analysis that came later showed most CMV-associated TCR beta chains appearing HLA-restricted. Donors belonging to an Asian-associated ancestry cluster reportedly showed fewer N-insertions in productive TCRs than the roughly 670-donor mean, according to what a later analysis found.

Remarks on this clone: The antigen is undetermined.

60 Vbeta and 13 Jbeta primers were used in PCR. Method: immunoSEQ multiplex PCR; TCRdb's copy keeps in-frame clones and lacks some. The table has around 110,000 clones, roughly 69% seen once. This CDR3 contains 16 residues. With 0 bases removed from V and 0 bases from J, the gap between germline ends came to 11 bases. Germline CDR1 reads ENHRY; CDR2 reads SYGVKD. This chain links TRBV10-3 with TRBJ1-1; D gene ambiguous. This receptor was identified in a woman aged 40 to 49 in good health and CMV-seropositive. Sequencing was done on a sample of PBMCs. DNA for the CDR3: TGTGCCATCAGTGAGTCTCGGGTTACGATGAACACTGAAGCTTTCTTT. Its protein product is CAISESRVTMNTEAFF.